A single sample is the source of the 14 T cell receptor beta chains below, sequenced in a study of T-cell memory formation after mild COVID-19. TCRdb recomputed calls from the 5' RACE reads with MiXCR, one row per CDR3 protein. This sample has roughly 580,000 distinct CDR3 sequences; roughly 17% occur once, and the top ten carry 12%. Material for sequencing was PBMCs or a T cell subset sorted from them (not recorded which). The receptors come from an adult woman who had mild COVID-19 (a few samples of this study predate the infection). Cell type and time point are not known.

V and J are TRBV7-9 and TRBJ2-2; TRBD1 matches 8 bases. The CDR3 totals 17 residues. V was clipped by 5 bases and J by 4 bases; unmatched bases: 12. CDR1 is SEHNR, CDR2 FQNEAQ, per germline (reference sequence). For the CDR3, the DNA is TGTGCCAGCAGCCGCGGACAGGGTGAGATCGGCACCGGGGAGCTGTTTTTT. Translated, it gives CASSRGQGEIGTGELFF.

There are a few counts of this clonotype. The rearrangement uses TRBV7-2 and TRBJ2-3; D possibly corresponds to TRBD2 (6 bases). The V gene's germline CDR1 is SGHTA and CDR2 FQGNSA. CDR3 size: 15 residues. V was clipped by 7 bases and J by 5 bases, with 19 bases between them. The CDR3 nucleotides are TGTGCCAGCACCCTAGGTGCGGGACCGGGAGATACGCAGTATTTT. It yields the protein CASTLGAGPGDTQYF.

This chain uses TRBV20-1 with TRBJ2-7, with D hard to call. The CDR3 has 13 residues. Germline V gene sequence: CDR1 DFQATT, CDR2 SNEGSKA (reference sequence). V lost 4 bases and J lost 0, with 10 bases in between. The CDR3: CSANRANSYEQYF. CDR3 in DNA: TGCAGTGCTAACCGGGCCAACTCCTACGAGCAGTACTTC.

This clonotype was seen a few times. Here the CDR3 reads CSAVDTGGGNTIYF. The DNA for the CDR3 is TGCAGTGCTGTTGACACCGGCGGTGGAAACACCATATATTTT. The genes are TRBV20-1 and TRBJ1-3; D is uncertain. In germline, CDR1 is DFQATT, CDR2 SNEGSKA (reference sequence). Between the trimmed V and J ends, which lost 5 bases and 3 bases, there was a span of 14 bases. There are 14 residues in the CDR3.

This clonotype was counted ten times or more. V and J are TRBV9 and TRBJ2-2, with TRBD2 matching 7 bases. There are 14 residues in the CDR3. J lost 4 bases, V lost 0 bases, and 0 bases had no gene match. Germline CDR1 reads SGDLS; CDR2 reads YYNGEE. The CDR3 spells CASSVGGSTGELFF. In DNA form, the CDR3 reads TGTGCCAGCAGCGTAGGCGGGAGCACCGGGGAGCTGTTTTTT.

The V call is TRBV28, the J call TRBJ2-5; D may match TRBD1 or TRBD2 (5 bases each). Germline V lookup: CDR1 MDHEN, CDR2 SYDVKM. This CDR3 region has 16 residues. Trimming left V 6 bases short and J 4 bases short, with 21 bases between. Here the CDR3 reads CASRTFLASGRETQYF. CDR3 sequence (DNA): TGTGCCAGCAGAACTTTTCTAGCATCGGGGCGAGAGACCCAGTACTTC.

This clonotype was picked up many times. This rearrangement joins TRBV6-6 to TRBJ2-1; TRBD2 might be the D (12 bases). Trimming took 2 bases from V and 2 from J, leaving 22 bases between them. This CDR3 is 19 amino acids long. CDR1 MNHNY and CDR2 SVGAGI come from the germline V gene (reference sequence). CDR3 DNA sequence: TGTGCCAGCAGTTACGGACAGGGGGCTAGCGGGAGGGCCTACAATGAGCAGTTCTTC. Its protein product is CASSYGQGASGRAYNEQFF.

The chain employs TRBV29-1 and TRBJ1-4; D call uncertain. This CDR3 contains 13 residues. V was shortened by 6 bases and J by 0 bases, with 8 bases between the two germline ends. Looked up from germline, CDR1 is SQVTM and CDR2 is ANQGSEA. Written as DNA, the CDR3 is TGCAGCGTCCGGGAGGCAACTAATGAAAAACTGTTTTTT. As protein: CSVREATNEKLFF.

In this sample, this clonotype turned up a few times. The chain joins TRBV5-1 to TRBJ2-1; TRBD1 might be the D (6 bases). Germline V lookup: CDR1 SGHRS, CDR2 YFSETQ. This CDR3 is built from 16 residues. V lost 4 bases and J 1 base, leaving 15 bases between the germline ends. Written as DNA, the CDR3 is TGCGCCAGCAGCCCCCAGGGGAGTTTATCCTACAATGAGCAGTTCTTC. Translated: CASSPQGSLSYNEQFF.

The CDR3 DNA reads TGTGCCTGGAGACCGACAGGGGGCGAGACCCAGTACTTC. Its protein is CAWRPTGGETQYF. The J gene is TRBJ2-5, the V gene TRBV30; 10 nucleotides align to TRBD1. Germline values: CDR1 GTSNPN, CDR2 SVGIG (reference sequence). The CDR3 covers 13 residues. V shed 3 bases and J 5 bases; nucleotides not matched to a gene: 3.

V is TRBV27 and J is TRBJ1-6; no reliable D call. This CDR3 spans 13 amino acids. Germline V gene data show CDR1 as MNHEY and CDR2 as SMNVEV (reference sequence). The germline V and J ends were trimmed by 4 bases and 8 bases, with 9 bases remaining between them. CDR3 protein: CASSSVYDSPLHF. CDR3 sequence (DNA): TGTGCCAGCAGTTCAGTTTACGATTCACCCCTCCACTTT.

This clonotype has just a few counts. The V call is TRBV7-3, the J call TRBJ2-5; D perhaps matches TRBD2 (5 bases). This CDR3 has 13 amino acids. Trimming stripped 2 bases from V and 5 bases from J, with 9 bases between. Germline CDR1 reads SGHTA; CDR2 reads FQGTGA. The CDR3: CASSLEGWETQYF. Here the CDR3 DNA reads TGTGCCAGCAGCTTAGAGGGCTGGGAGACCCAGTACTTC.

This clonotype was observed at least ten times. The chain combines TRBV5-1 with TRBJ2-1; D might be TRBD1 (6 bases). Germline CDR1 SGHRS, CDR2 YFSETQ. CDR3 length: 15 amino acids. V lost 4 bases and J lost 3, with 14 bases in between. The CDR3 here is CASSQPDRDYNEQFF. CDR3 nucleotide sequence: TGCGCCAGCAGCCAACCGGACAGAGACTACAATGAGCAGTTCTTC.

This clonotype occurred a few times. Here the CDR3 DNA reads TGTGCCAGCAGCCGTAGGGTTAACTCTTACAATGAGCAGTTCTTC. It specifies CASSRRVNSYNEQFF. V is TRBV6-5 and J is TRBJ2-1; D gene ambiguous. Germline-derived CDR1 and CDR2 are MNHEY and SVGAGI. Trimming removed 6 bases from V and 4 bases from J, with 16 bases in between. This CDR3 comprises 15 residues.